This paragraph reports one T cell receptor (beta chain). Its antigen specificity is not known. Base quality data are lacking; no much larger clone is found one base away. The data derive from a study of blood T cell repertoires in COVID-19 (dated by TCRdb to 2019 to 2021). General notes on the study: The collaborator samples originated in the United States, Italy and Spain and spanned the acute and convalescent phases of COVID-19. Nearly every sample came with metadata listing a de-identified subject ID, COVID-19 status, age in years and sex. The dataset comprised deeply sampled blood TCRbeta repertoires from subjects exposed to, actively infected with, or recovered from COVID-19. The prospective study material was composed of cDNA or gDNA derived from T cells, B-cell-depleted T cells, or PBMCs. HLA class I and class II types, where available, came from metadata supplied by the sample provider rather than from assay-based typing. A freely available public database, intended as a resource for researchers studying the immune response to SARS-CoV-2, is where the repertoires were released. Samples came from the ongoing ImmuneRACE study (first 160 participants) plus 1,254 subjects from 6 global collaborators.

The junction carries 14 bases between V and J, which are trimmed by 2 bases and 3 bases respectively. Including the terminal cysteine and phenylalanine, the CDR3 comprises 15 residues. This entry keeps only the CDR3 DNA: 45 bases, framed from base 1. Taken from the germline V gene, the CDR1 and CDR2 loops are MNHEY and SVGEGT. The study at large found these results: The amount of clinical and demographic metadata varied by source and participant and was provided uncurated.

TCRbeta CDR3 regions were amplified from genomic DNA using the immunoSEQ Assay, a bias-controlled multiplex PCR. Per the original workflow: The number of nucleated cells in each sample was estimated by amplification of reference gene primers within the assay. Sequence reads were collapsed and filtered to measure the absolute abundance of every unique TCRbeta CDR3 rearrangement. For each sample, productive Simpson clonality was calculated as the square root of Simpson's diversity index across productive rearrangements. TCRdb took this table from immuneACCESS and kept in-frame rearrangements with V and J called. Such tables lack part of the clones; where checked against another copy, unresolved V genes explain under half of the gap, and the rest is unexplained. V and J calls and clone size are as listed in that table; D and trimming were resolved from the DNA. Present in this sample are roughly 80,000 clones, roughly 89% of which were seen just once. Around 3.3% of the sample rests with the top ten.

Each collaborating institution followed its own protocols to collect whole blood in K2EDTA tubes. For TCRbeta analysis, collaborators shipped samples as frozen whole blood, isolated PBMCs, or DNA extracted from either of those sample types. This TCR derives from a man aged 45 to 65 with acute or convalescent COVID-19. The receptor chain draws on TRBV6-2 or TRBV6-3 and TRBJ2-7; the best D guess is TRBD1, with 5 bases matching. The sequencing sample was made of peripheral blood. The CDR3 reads CASSYPRQGIYEQYF. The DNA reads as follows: TGTGCCAGCAGTTACCCTAGGCAGGGAATCTACGAGCAGTACTTC.